This record looks at one T cell receptor (beta chain) sequence and its context. The data are from a study of blood T cell repertoires in COVID-19. Study as a whole: COVID-19 samples collected from the United States, Italy and Spain covered acute and convalescent phases. Nucleic acid was either cDNA or gDNA, and it came from T cells, B-cell-depleted T cells, or PBMCs.

CDR3 size: 16 residues. Under the authors' procedure: Using reference gene primer amplification, nucleated cell counts were estimated. Measured with immunoSEQ multiplex PCR; TCRdb has only the in-frame clones, and not every one. V and J calls and clone size follow that table, whereas D and trimming were derived from the DNA. This table holds about 200,000 clones, about 85% found once. This TCR came from a man aged 60 to 69 with active or convalescent COVID-19. J is TRBJ1-5 and V is TRBV21-1. TRBV21-1 is given as a pseudogene. The sample comprised peripheral blood. The CDR3 reads CASSKNRGLGNQPQHF. The DNA of the CDR3 is TGTGCCAGCAGCAAAAATCGAGGGCTCGGGAATCAGCCCCAGCATTTT.